These 5 T cell receptor beta chains were sequenced from one sample in a study of blood T cells in healthy people across ages (dated by TCRdb to 2014 to 2015). The library relied on 5' RACE. Sequencer: Illumina HiSeq 2500. The second PCR ran for about 7 to 11 cycles and used a J-beta primer mix along with a sample-barcoded 5' primer. The raw public reads went through TCRdb reprocessing: fastp at Q25, MiXCR clone calling, in-frame beta chains kept. Here each entry gathers all rows of one CDR3 protein and keeps the most common genes and DNA. Recorded for this sample are about 1,600,000 distinct CDR3 sequences; approximately 40% of them occurred a single time. The top ten hold 7% to 9.5% of the sample. The sequenced sample was blood. These receptors originate from a woman under 30 in good health.

V gene TRBV7-6 combines with J gene TRBJ2-4, with 8 bases identical to TRBD2. After removal of 5 bases from V and 6 bases from J, the junction contained 6 bases not matched to a gene. The CDR3 loop spans 14 amino acids. Germline CDR1 and CDR2: SGHVS and FNYEAQ. The CDR3 loop is CASSPSGGGNIQYF. For the CDR3, the DNA is TGTGCCAGCAGCCCGTCGGGGGGGGGAAACATTCAGTACTTC.

The V and J genes are TRBV27 and TRBJ1-2; tentatively, D is TRBD1 (5 bases). This CDR3 region has 15 residues. CDR1 and CDR2 from the germline V gene are MNHEY and SMNVEV (reference sequence). V was pared by 6 bases and J by 2 bases, with 16 bases between. The CDR3 DNA follows: TGTGCCAGCAGAACCGCAAGGGGAAGAAACTATGGCTACACCTTC. Its translation: CASRTARGRNYGYTF.

The genes are TRBV6-1 and TRBJ2-1; 7 bases map to TRBD1. J was trimmed by 10 bases and V by 7 bases; bases with no gene match: 7. Per germline, CDR1 MNHNS and CDR2 SASEGT. The CDR3 runs 12 residues. CDR3 amino acids: CASTPGQIEQFF. CDR3 bases: TGTGCCAGCACCCCGGGACAGATCGAGCAGTTCTTC.

About this clonotype: Possible read error: a much larger clone is one base away. The V gene is TRBV29-1, the J gene TRBJ2-5; 11 bases agree with TRBD2. Germline V gene data show CDR1 as SQVTM and CDR2 as ANQGSEA. CDR3 length: 15 residues. Trimming cost V 6 bases and J 11 bases; bases outside gene matches: 17. The CDR3 bases are TGCAGCGTAGGCTCGGGACTAGCGGAAGCGGGGGAGCAGTACTTC. It is translated as CSVGSGLAEAGEQYF.

V gene TRBV7-9 combines with J gene TRBJ2-3; D unresolved. CDR1 and CDR2 from the germline V gene are SEHNR and FQNEAQ (reference sequence). V shed 5 bases and J shed 3 bases, with 9 bases lying between them. This CDR3 region has 13 residues. Written as DNA, the CDR3 is TGTGCCAGCAGCGTATTCAAGACAGATACGCAGTATTTT. This codes for CASSVFKTDTQYF.